The 24 T cell receptor beta chains listed next were all sequenced from one sample in a study of naive CD8 T cells in extremely preterm neonates. The method was immunoSEQ multiplex PCR; TCRdb's version includes in-frame clones alone and lacks a portion of them. The sample has 6,000 to 9,000 clones, roughly 98% seen once. Sequenced material: naive CD8+ T cells from blood. These receptors came from a human donor in good health.

This chain uses TRBV6-5 with TRBJ2-1, with 11 nucleotides matching TRBD2. Germline V lookup: CDR1 MNHEY, CDR2 SVGAGI. This CDR3 has 15 residues. With V trimmed by 5 bases and J by 11 bases, 11 bases remained unmatched. Here the CDR3 DNA reads TGTGCCAGCAGTCCGACTAGCGGGGCACTTCACCAGCAGTTCTTC. As protein: CASSPTSGALHQQFF.

V usage is TRBV29-1 and J usage is TRBJ1-2; D might be TRBD1 (6 bases). Germline V gene sequence: CDR1 SQVTM, CDR2 ANQGSEA. The V gene lost 4 bases and the J gene lost 7 bases, with 19 bases spanning the gap. This CDR3 comprises 14 residues. CDR3 nucleotides: TGCAGCGTTGTCGACAGCTTTCAAGGGGGTGGCTACACCTTC. Translation gives CSVVDSFQGGGYTF.

This chain joins TRBV6-6 and TRBJ1-1; 7 bases match TRBD1. This CDR3 is 13 amino acids long. Germline CDR1 reads MNHNY; CDR2 reads SVGAGI (reference sequence). Trimming removed 7 bases from V and 0 bases from J; junction bases left unmatched: 2. For the CDR3, the DNA is TGTGCCAGCACCCAGGGGGTGAACACTGAAGCTTTCTTT. It specifies CASTQGVNTEAFF.

CDR3 amino acids: CAIEASGGAGEQFF. The CDR3 DNA follows: TGTGCCATTGAGGCTAGCGGGGGGGCCGGTGAGCAGTTCTTC. This chain joins TRBV6-6 and TRBJ2-1; 12 nucleotides agree with TRBD2. The germline CDR1 and CDR2 sequences are MNHNY and SVGAGI (reference sequence). The CDR3 is 14 amino acids. J gave up 9 bases and V 10 bases, and 10 bases lay outside the gene matches.

The rearrangement joins TRBV5-4 to TRBJ2-6, with D maybe TRBD2 (5 bases). The ends were cut back, 2 bases at V and 4 bases at J, with 13 bases in the middle. In germline, CDR1 is SGHNT, CDR2 YYREEE (reference sequence). The CDR3 is made up of 16 amino acids. CDR3 DNA: TGTGCCAGCAGCTTTGATCCGGGAAGAGGGGCCAACGTCCTGACTTTC. It encodes CASSFDPGRGANVLTF.

The chain recombines TRBV9 with TRBJ2-3; D is unresolved. The V gene lost 0 bases and the J gene lost 4 bases, with 9 bases spanning the gap. CDR1 and CDR2 (germline): SGDLS, YYNGEE. This CDR3 region has 14 residues. The CDR3 coding sequence is TGTGCCAGCAGCGTAGTCTCAGGCGCAGATACGCAGTATTTT. It encodes CASSVVSGADTQYF.

CDR3 sequence reads: CASSIGQGTDYGYTF. CDR3 DNA: TGTGCCAGTAGTATCGGACAGGGGACGGACTATGGCTACACCTTC. This chain uses TRBV19 with TRBJ1-2; TRBD1 agrees at 9 bases. The V and J ends lost 3 bases and 3 bases, in that order; junction bases with no gene match: 5. The CDR3 is made up of 15 amino acids. The germline CDR1 and CDR2 sequences are LNHDA and SQIVND (reference sequence).

The chain recombines TRBV5-6 with TRBJ2-7, with 8 bases lining up with TRBD2. CDR3 length equals 16 residues. Germline lookup yields CDR1 SGHDT and CDR2 YYEEEE. V lost 4 bases to trimming and J lost 2 bases; unmatched junction nucleotides: 11. CDR3 protein: CASSPVLAGRTYEQYF. The DNA of the CDR3 is TGTGCCAGCAGCCCGGTTTTAGCGGGGAGGACCTACGAGCAGTACTTC.

The chain is built from TRBV2 and TRBJ2-7, with 9 bases aligning to TRBD1. CDR1 is SNHLY and CDR2 is FYNNEI in the germline V gene. The CDR3 totals 15 residues. Trimming took 10 bases from V and 0 from J; bases not matched to a gene: 10. As DNA, the CDR3 is TGTGCCACCATTGAGGACAGGGGCTACTCCTACGAGCAGTACTTC. This gives the protein CATIEDRGYSYEQYF.

The chain is built from TRBV9 and TRBJ1-1, with D possibly TRBD1 on 5 matching bases. Germline-derived CDR1 and CDR2 are SGDLS and YYNGEE. The CDR3 spans 13 residues. Trimming removed 2 bases at V and 3 bases at J, with 8 bases between. The CDR3 DNA reads as TGTGCCAGCAGCGTGGGGGGGGACACTGAAGCTTTCTTT. Protein sequence: CASSVGGDTEAFF.

This chain links TRBV27 with TRBJ2-3; D is uncertain. V dropped 5 bases and J dropped 1 base, with 13 bases sitting between them. The CDR3 sequence is 15 residues long. Per germline, CDR1 MNHEY and CDR2 SMNVEV (reference sequence). This CDR3 is CASSPPPGRTDTQYF. The CDR3 region has the DNA TGTGCCAGCAGTCCACCCCCAGGCCGCACAGATACGCAGTATTTT.

The V call is TRBV6-1, the J call TRBJ1-1; possibly TRBD1 for D (5 bases). Germline V gene lookup returns CDR1 MNHNS and CDR2 SASEGT. The CDR3 spans 12 residues. Trimming left V 5 bases short and J 3 bases short, with 7 bases between. In DNA, the CDR3 is TGTGCCAGCAGTCAGGGTTACACTGAAGCTTTCTTT. It encodes CASSQGYTEAFF.

The chain couples TRBV5-6 to TRBJ2-3; 10 nucleotides align to TRBD2. The V gene's germline CDR1 is SGHDT and CDR2 YYEEEE. Unmatched junction bases numbered 6, after V lost 0 bases and J lost 5 bases. This CDR3 is built from 16 residues. CDR3 sequence reads: CASSLALAGVIDTQYF. The CDR3 DNA reads TGTGCCAGCAGCTTGGCTCTAGCGGGGGTGATAGATACGCAGTATTTT.

This sequence joins TRBV29-1 and TRBJ1-2, with 7 bases aligning to TRBD1. Germline V gives CDR1 SQVTM, CDR2 ANQGSEA. The CDR3 runs 13 residues. J gave up 3 bases and V 5 bases, and 6 bases lay outside the gene matches. The CDR3 protein is CSVQGGVDYGYTF. The CDR3 DNA sequence: TGCAGCGTTCAGGGGGGTGTTGACTATGGCTACACCTTC.

This clone came up once. The chain combines TRBV7-9 with TRBJ2-5; 7 nucleotides align to TRBD2. CDR1 is SEHNR, CDR2 FQNEAQ, per germline (reference sequence). Trimming took 4 bases from V and 4 from J; bases not matched to a gene: 3. The CDR3 contains 13 residues. In DNA, the CDR3 is TGTGCCAGCAGCTCCACTAGCGCAGAGACCCAGTACTTC. Amino acid sequence: CASSSTSAETQYF.

V usage is TRBV9 and J usage is TRBJ1-1; maybe TRBD1 (5 bases). V lost 0 bases, J lost 1 base, and 10 bases lay in between. Germline V CDR1 and CDR2: SGDLS, YYNGEE. The CDR3 spans 15 residues. CDR3 loop: CASSVGQSGNTEAFF. As DNA, the CDR3 is TGTGCCAGCAGCGTAGGACAGTCCGGGAACACTGAAGCTTTCTTT.

This chain joins TRBV9 and TRBJ2-1; TRBD2 might be the D (6 bases). Per the germline V gene, CDR1 is SGDLS and CDR2 is YYNGEE. V was clipped by 4 bases and J by 7 bases, with 9 bases between them. This CDR3 has 12 residues. The CDR3 nucleotides read TGTGCCAGCAGCCCTGGGGGGAATGAGCAGTTCTTC. As protein: CASSPGGNEQFF.

The V gene is TRBV29-1, the J gene TRBJ1-2; a possible D gene is TRBD1 (5 bases). Germline V gives CDR1 SQVTM, CDR2 ANQGSEA. Deletions cut 2 bases from V and 4 bases from J, with 11 bases between. There are 13 residues in the CDR3. Written as DNA, the CDR3 is TGCAGCGTTGAACCGGGGGAGGTCTATGGCTACACCTTC. Translating it yields CSVEPGEVYGYTF.

This rearrangement joins TRBV2 to TRBJ2-5; 7 bases line up with TRBD2. Germline V gives CDR1 SNHLY, CDR2 FYNNEI. The trim removed 6 bases at V and 2 bases at J, leaving 15 bases unmatched. This CDR3 comprises 17 residues. The CDR3 region has the DNA TGTGCCAGCAGGGAGAGGCCGAATAGGGGAGGGCAAGAGACCCAGTACTTC. Translation: CASRERPNRGGQETQYF.

The chain recombines TRBV7-3 with TRBJ2-3, with 9 bases aligning to TRBD2. Losses at the gene ends were 5 bases for V and 0 bases for J; bases not matched to a gene: 12. The CDR3 runs 18 residues. The germline V gene encodes CDR1 SGHTA and CDR2 FQGTGA. The CDR3 reads CASSPGASGDFSTDTQYF. The CDR3 DNA reads as TGTGCCAGCAGCCCCGGGGCTAGCGGGGACTTCAGCACAGATACGCAGTATTTT.

The rearrangement joins TRBV9 to TRBJ1-1; no clear D gene. Trimming stripped 0 bases from V and 3 bases from J, with 9 bases between. The CDR3 is 14 residues long. Germline CDR1 reads SGDLS; CDR2 reads YYNGEE. The CDR3 coding sequence is TGTGCCAGCAGCGTAGACGGAGCCGACACTGAAGCTTTCTTT. Residues: CASSVDGADTEAFF. Variable domain in full (rest from reference TRBV9 and TRBJ1-1): DSGVTQTPKHLITATGQRVTLRCSPRSGDLSVYWYQQSLDQGLQFLIQYYNGEERAKGNILERFSAQQFPDLHSELNLSSLELGDSALYFCASSVDGADTEAFFGQGTRLTVV.

The V call is TRBV9, the J call TRBJ2-5; 7 positions match TRBD2. The CDR3 runs 14 residues. Germline lookup yields CDR1 SGDLS and CDR2 YYNGEE. The V gene end was trimmed by 4 bases and the J gene end by 5 bases; junction bases not matched to a gene: 8. CDR3 sequence (DNA): TGTGCCAGCAGCCCTTGGGGGGGGTGGGAGACCCAGTACTTC. It is translated as CASSPWGGWETQYF.

The CDR3 DNA follows: TGTGCCAGCAGCCTTTCGGACAGGATTAGCGGGGTAGGGGCCAACGTCCTGACTTTC. It encodes CASSLSDRISGVGANVLTF. The chain joins TRBV9 to TRBJ2-6; tentative D call: TRBD2 (8 bases). Per germline, CDR1 SGDLS and CDR2 YYNGEE. CDR3 size: 19 residues. Trimming pared 4 bases from V and 4 bases from J, leaving 24 bases between.

The chain combines TRBV7-9 with TRBJ2-5; 7 bases agree with TRBD2. Germline V gene data show CDR1 as SEHNR and CDR2 as FQNEAQ (reference sequence). CDR3 length equals 16 residues. V was clipped by 5 bases and J by 1 base; unmatched bases: 10. CDR3 protein: CASSPTRGGFQETQYF. The CDR3 bases are TGTGCCAGCAGCCCTACTCGCGGGGGTTTCCAAGAGACCCAGTACTTC.